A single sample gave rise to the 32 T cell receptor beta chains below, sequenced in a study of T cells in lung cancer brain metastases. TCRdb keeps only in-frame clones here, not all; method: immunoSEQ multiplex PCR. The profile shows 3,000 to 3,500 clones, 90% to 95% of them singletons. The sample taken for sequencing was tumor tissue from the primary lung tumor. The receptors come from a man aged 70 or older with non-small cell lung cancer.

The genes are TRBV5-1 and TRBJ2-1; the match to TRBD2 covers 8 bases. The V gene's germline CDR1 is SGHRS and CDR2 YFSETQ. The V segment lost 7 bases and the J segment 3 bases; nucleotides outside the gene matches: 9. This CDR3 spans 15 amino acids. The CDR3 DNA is TGCGCCAGCTCCCTCGCGGGAGGTTTCTACAATGAGCAGTTCTTC. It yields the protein CASSLAGGFYNEQFF.

The CDR3 region is CASSSVLAGPSLEQFF. CDR3 coding DNA: TGTGCCAGCAGCTCGGTACTAGCGGGGCCTTCACTAGAGCAGTTCTTC. The gene calls are TRBV5-6 and TRBJ2-1, with TRBD2 matching 10 bases. CDR1 is SGHDT, CDR2 YYEEEE, per germline. V gave up 3 bases and J gave up 10 bases; unmatched junction bases: 13. There are 16 residues in the CDR3.

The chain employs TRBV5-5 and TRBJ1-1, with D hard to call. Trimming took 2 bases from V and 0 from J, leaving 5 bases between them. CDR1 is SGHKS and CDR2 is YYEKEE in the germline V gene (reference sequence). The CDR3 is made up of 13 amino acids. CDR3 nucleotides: TGTGCCAGCAGCTTAAGCATGAACACTGAAGCTTTCTTT. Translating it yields CASSLSMNTEAFF.

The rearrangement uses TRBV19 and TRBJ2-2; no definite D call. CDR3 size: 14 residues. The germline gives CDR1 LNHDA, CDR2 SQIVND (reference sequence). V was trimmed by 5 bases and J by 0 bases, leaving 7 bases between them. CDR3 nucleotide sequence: TGTGCCAGTAGTGAGCTAGCGAACACCGGGGAGCTGTTTTTT. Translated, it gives CASSELANTGELFF.

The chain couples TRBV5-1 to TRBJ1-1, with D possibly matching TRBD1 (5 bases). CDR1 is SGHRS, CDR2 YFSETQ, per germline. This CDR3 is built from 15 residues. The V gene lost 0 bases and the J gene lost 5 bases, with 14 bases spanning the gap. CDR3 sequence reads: CASSLAQAGRTEAFF. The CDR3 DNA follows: TGCGCCAGCAGCTTGGCACAGGCGGGTCGGACTGAAGCTTTCTTT.

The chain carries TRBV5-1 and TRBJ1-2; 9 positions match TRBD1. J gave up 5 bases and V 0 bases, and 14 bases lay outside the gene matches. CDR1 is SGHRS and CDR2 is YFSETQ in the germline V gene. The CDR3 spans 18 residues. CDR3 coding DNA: TGCGCCAGCAGCTTGGGGGGGACAGGGAAACTCTCGTCTTATGGCTACACCTTC. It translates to CASSLGGTGKLSSYGYTF.

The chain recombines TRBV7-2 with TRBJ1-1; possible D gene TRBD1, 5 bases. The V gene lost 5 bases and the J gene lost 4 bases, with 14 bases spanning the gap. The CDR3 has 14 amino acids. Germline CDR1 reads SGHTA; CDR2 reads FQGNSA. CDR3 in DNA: TGTGCCAGCAGCCCGGGACGGAGTAGCACTGAAGCTTTCTTT. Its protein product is CASSPGRSSTEAFF.

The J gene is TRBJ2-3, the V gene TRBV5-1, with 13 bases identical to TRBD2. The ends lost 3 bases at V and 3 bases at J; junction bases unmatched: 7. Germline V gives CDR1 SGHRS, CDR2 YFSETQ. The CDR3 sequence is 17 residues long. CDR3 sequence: CASSWGLAGFGTDTQYF. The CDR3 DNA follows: TGCGCCAGCAGCTGGGGACTAGCGGGGTTTGGTACAGATACGCAGTATTTT.

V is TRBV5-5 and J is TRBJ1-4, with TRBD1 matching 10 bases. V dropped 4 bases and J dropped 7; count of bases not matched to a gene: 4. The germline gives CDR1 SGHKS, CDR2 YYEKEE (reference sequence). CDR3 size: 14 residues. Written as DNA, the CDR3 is TGTGCCAGCAGCCCGGACAGGGGGGGTGAAAAACTGTTTTTT. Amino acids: CASSPDRGGEKLFF.

The CDR3 sequence is CASSVSGTGARQYF. The CDR3 DNA reads as TGTGCCAGCAGCGTTTCCGGGACAGGGGCGAGACAGTACTTC. The chain combines TRBV9 with TRBJ2-7; 10 positions match TRBD1. Germline CDR1 SGDLS, CDR2 YYNGEE. The CDR3 contains 14 residues. V shed 2 bases and J 10 bases; nucleotides not matched to a gene: 9.

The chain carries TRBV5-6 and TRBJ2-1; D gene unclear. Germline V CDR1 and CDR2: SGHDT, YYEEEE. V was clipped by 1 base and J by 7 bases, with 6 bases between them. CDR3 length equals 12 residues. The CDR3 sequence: CASSLRRNEQFF. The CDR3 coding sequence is TGTGCCAGCAGCTTGCGGCGGAATGAGCAGTTCTTC.

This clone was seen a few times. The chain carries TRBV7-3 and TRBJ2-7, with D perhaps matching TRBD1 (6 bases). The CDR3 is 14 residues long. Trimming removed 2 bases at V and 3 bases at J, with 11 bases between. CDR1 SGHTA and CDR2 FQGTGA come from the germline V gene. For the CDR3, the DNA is TGTGCCAGCAGCTTATCCCAGGGGAGCTACGAGCAGTACTTC. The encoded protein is CASSLSQGSYEQYF.

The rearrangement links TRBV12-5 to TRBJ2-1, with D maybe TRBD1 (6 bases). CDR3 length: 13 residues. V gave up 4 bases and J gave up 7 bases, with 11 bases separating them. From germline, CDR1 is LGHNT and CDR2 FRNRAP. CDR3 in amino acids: CASGSNRENEQFF. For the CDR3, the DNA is TGTGCTAGTGGTTCGAACAGGGAGAATGAGCAGTTCTTC.

The CDR3 DNA follows: TGTGCCAGCAGCTACGGACCGATTGTCTCCTACGAGCAGTACTTC. This encodes CASSYGPIVSYEQYF. This rearrangement joins TRBV2 to TRBJ2-7; unclear D gene. The CDR3 spans 15 residues. Trimming took 6 bases from V and 0 from J, leaving 15 bases between them. Germline V lookup: CDR1 SNHLY, CDR2 FYNNEI.

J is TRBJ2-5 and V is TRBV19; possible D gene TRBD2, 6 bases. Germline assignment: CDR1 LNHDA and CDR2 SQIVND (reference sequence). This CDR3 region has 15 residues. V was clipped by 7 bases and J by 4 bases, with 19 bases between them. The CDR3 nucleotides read TGTGCCAGTACCCCCCGTGGGGGGATCGCAGAGACCCAGTACTTC. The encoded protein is CASTPRGGIAETQYF.

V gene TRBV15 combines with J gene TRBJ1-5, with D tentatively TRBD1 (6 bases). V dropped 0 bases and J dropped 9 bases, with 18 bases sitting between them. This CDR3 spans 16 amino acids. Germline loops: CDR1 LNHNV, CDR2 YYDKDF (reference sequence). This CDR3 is CATSRDSGQTKGPQHF. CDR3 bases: TGTGCCACCAGCAGAGATTCGGGACAAACAAAAGGGCCCCAGCATTTT.

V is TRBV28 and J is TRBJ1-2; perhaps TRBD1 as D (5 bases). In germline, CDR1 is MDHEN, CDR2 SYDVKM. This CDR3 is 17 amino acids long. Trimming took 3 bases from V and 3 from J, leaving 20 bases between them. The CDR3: CASSFLRGWGIDYGYTF. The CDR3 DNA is TGTGCCAGCAGTTTTCTCCGGGGGTGGGGGATCGACTATGGCTACACCTTC.

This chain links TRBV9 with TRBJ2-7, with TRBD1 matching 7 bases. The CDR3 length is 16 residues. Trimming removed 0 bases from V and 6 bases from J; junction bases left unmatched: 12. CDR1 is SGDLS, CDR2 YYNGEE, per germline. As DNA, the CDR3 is TGTGCCAGCAGCGTAGGGGCCGACAGGGTGGTAGGCGAGCAGTACTTC. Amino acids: CASSVGADRVVGEQYF.

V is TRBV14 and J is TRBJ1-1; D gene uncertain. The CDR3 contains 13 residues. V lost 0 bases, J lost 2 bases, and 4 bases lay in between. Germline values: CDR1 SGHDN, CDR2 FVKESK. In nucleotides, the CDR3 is TGTGCCAGCAGCCAAGACCTCAACACTGAAGCTTTCTTT. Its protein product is CASSQDLNTEAFF.

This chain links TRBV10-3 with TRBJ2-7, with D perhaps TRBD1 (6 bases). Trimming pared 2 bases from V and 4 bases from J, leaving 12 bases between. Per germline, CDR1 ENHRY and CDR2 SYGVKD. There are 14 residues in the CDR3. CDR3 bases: TGTGCCATCAGTGAGGGGCAGGGGATGTACGAGCAGTACTTC. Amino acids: CAISEGQGMYEQYF.

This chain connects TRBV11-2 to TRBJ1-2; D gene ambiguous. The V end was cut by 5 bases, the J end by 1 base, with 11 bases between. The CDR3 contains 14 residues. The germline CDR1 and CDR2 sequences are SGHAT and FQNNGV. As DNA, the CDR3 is TGTGCCAGCAGCCGCGGGAGGGATAACTATGGCTACACCTTC. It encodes CASSRGRDNYGYTF.

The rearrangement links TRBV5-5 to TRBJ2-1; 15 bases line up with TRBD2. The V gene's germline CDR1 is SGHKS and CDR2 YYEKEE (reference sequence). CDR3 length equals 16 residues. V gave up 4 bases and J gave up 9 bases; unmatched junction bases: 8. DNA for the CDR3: TGTGCCAGCAGCCTGGGGTGGACTAGCGGGAGGGCTGAGCAGTTCTTC. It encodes CASSLGWTSGRAEQFF.

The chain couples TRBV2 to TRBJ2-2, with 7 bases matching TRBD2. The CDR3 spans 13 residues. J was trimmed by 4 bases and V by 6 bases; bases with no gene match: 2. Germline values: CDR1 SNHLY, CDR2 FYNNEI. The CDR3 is CASRGGITGELFF. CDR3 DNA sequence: TGTGCCAGCAGGGGAGGGATCACCGGGGAGCTGTTTTTT.

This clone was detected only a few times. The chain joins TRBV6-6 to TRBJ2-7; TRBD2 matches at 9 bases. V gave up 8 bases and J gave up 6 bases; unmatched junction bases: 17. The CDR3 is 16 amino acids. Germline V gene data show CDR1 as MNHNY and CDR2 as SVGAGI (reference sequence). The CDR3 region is CASSSSSSGRQGEQYF. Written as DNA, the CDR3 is TGTGCCAGCTCCTCAAGCAGCAGCGGGAGGCAGGGCGAGCAGTACTTC.

CDR3 in DNA: TGCAGCGTTGAGGAGAGCTCCTACGAGCAGTACTTC. Its protein product is CSVEESSYEQYF. This chain uses TRBV29-1 with TRBJ2-5; D not resolved. The better agreement between TRBJ2-7 and the DNA end casts doubt on the J call. The CDR3 has 12 amino acids. The germline CDR1 and CDR2 sequences are SQVTM and ANQGSEA.

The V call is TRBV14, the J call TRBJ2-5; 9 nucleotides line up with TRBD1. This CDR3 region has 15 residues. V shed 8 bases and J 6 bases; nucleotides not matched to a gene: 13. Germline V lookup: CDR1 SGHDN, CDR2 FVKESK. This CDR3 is CASSLEQGARKTQYF. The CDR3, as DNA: TGTGCCAGCTCATTAGAACAGGGGGCTCGAAAGACCCAGTACTTC.

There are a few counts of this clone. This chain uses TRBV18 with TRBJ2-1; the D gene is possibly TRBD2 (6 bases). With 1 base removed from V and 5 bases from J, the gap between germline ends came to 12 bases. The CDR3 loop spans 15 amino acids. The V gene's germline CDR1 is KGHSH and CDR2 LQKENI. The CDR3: CASSPLPGDHNEQFF. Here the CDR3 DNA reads TGTGCCAGCTCACCACTCCCGGGGGACCACAATGAGCAGTTCTTC.

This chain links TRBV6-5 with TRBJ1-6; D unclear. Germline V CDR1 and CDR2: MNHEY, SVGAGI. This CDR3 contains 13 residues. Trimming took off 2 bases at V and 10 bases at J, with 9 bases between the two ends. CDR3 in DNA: TGTGCCAGCAGTTACAGTTTCGAGTCACCCCTCCACTTT. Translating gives CASSYSFESPLHF.

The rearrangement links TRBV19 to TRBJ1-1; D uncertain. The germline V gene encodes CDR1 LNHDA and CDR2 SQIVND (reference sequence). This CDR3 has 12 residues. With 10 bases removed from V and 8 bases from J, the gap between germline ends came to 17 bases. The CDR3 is CATSRLGGEAFF. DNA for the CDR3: TGTGCCACGTCGCGACTGGGCGGCGAAGCTTTCTTT.

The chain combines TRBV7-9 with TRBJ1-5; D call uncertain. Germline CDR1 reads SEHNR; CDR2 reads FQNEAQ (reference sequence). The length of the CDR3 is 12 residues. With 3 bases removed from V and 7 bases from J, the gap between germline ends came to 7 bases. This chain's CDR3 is CASSFSSQPQHF. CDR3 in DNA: TGTGCCAGCAGCTTTTCGTCGCAGCCCCAGCATTTT.

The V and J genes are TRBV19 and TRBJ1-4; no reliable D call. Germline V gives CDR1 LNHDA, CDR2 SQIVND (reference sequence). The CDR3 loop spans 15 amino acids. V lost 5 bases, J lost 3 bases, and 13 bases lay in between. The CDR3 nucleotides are TGTGCCAGTAGTTCTGGAGCGGGGTCTAATGAAAAACTGTTTTTT. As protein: CASSSGAGSNEKLFF.

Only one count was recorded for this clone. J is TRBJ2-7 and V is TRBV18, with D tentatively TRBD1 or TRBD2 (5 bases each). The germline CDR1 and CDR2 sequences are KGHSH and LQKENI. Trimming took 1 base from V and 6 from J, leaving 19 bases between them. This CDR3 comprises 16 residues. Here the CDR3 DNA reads TGTGCCAGCTCACCACAAAGAGGATTGGGACGTCGCGAGCAGTACTTC. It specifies CASSPQRGLGRREQYF. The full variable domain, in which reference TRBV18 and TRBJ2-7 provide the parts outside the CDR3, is NAGVMQNPRHLVRRRGQEARLRCSPMKGHSHVYWYRQLPEEGLKFMVYLQKENIIDESGMPKERFSAEFPKEGPSILRIQQVVRGDSAAYFCASSPQRGLGRREQYFGPGTRLTVT.